The text below deals with one T cell receptor beta chain. Its antigen is still unknown. Base-call qualities are not available, and no considerably larger clone is one nucleotide away. The method was emulsion pairing. Unpaired genes were suppressed by a second nested PCR containing blocking oligos, after which a third nested PCR added Illumina adaptors and barcodes. Each emulsion RT-PCR master mix contained roughly 5,000-250,000 T cells, with C-region, Stepout and V-region primers. Emulsions were generated with the Micellula Emulsion and Purification Kit, and RT-PCR used Qiagen OneStep RT-PCR reagents. Pooled libraries were sequenced on an Illumina MiSeq with paired-end 2 x 250 reads. As for the authors' bioinformatics: Read pairs were joined in Galaxy and clipped at the engineered overlap into separate alpha and beta files; unclipped reads were discarded. To assign alpha-beta pairs, the researchers used CompleteTCR, a MiTCR-based pipeline that relies on an R script to link chains sharing read cluster identifiers. TCR sequences that were observed only once, about 1-3.4% of the total, were removed as potential sequencing errors. TCRdb reprocessed the public reads (quality trimming at Q25 with fastp, clone calling with MiXCR) and kept in-frame beta chains. When rows share a CDR3 protein, they turn into one entry using the most common DNA and genes. TCRdb, not the authors, supplied the V and J calls. In all, the sample holds around 43,000 distinct CDR3 sequences, and 45% of those were seen once. Less than 70% of the sample is taken by the ten largest.

The record originates from a study of T cell repertoires in breast cancer (dated by TCRdb to the mid-2010s). Background on the whole study: Tumors, lymph nodes and peripheral blood lymphocytes from breast cancer patients, as well as peripheral blood from healthy control donors, were profiled. The majority of the 20 to 25 patient tumors analyzed for shared TCRs were ER+/PR+. The controls were nine healthy donors whose age range was similar to that of the patients. On average, sequencing produced about 500,000 sequences per sample and about 10 reads per input cell. Because breast cancer has a low mutational burden and common mutations are rare, the study reasoned that TCRs shared between breast cancer patients would target shared antigens. After being minced and digested with Liberase and DNase, tumors and tumor-involved lymph nodes were passed through 70-um and 40-um filters. Tumor-free lymph nodes were processed without enzymatic digestion, and blood samples were separated by Ficoll. Beyond this particular receptor, the publication reports: Genuine antitumor clones may have been missed because singleton TCRs were discarded and only part of each tumor was sampled. Shared TCRs were encoded by various nucleotide sequences, which suggests selection and expansion based on antigen. About 19 TCR pairs were shared across seven or more patient tumors and were rarely found in control blood, which suggests possible tumor specificity. Shared TCRs showed TRBV7 predominance, possibly reflecting tumor recognition or mispriming bias from eight TRBV7 primers. Compared with tumor-free nodes, tumor-involved sentinel lymph nodes shared about fourfold more TCRs with matched tumor repertoires (roughly 7.3% versus 1.9%). Emulsion RT-PCR was regarded as qualitative rather than quantitative, because clone recovery was skewed by transcript abundance and primer differences.

The study used an expanded emulsion RT-PCR method with primers for all TCR V genes to analyze paired alpha-beta TCRs of CD8+ T cells. CD8+ T cells were isolated with a CD8 positive selection kit and incubated overnight in 8 to 10 IU/mL IL-2 before emulsion RT-PCR. From the germline V gene (reference sequence), CDR1 is LNHDA and CDR2 is SQIVND. V sheds 1 base and J sheds 4 bases, leaving 5 bases between their ends. From cysteine to phenylalanine, the CDR3 is 14 amino acids long. Just the 42-base CDR3 DNA is kept, in frame starting at base 1. The sequence joins TRBV19 to TRBJ2-6; the D gene lacks a confident call. The sequence was collected from a pool of human donors with breast cancer or a healthy control (not recorded which). The sequencing input was CD8+ T cells. The DNA sequence is as follows: TGTGCCAGTAGTATAGCGGCAGGGGCCAACGTCCTGACTTTC. Translation gives CASSIAAGANVLTF.